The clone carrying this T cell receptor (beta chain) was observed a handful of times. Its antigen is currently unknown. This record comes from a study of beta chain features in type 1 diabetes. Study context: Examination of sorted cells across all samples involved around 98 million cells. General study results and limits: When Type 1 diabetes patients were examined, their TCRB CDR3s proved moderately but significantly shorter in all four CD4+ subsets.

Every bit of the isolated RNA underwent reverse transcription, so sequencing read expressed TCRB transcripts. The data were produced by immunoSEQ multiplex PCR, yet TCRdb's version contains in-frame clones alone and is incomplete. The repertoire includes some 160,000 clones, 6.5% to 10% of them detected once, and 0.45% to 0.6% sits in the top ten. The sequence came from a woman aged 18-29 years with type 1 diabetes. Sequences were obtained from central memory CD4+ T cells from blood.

The CDR3 here is CASSEPAVPRAFF. The CDR3 DNA sequence: TGTGCCAGCAGTGAACCCGCCGTCCCGAGGGCTTTCTTT. This rearrangement joins TRBV2 to TRBJ1-1; D unresolved. CDR1 is SNHLY and CDR2 is FYNNEI in the germline V gene. V shed 2 bases and J shed 11 bases, with 15 bases lying between them. This CDR3 spans 13 amino acids.